This TCR beta chain was documented in a study of monozygotic twins with inflammatory bowel disease. No DNA is given; TCRdb re-called the 5' RACE reads and lists each CDR3 protein once. The sample features 190,000 or so distinct CDR3 sequences, with around 1.5% in its top ten. Germline V CDR1 and CDR2: MGHRA, YSYEKL. The CDR3 runs 17 residues. This chain joins TRBV4-1 and TRBJ2-3; TCRdb indicates TRBD2, and absent DNA this call remains unverified. This TCR derives from a human donor with ulcerative colitis or Crohn's disease, or a healthy co-twin of an affected twin (not recorded which). Sequenced input: blood. CDR3 sequence: CASSQGSLRGGTNTQYF.